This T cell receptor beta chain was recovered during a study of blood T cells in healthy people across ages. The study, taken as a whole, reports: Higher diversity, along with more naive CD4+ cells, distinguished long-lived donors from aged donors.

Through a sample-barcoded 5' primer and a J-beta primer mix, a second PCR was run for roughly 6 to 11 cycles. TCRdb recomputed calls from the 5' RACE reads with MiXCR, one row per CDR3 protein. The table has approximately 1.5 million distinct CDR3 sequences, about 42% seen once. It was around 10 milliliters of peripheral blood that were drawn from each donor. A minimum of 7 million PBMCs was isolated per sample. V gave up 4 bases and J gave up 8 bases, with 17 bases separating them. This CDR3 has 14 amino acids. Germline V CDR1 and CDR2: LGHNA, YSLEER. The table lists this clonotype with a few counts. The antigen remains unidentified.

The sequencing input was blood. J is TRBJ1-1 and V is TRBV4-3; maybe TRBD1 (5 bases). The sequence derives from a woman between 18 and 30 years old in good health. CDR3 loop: CASSPRDLGTEAFF. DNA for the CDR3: TGCGCCAGCAGCCCCCGGGACCTAGGGACGGAAGCTTTCTTT.